The entry below gives a single T cell receptor beta chain sequence along with its context. Its antigen is unknown. The data derive from a study of cytomegalovirus exposure and HLA in healthy donors. Overall study: Later analysis reported that the 110 or so validation repertoires shared the platform of the roughly 680 first-cohort repertoires.

Libraries were prepared by immunoSEQ multiplex PCR; TCRdb keeps only in-frame clonotypes and omits some of them. The data contain about 400,000 clones, around 86% of them singletons. Study-wide results and limits: Cytomegalovirus status was reportedly diagnosed by the classifier with high sensitivity and specificity. The tendency of first-cohort TCR clusters to co-occur in the roughly 130 validation repertoires emerged from a later analysis. It was approximately 160 TCR beta chains that were listed as cytomegalovirus-associated.

The sequence was obtained from a woman aged 18-30 years in good health and CMV-seronegative. The material sequenced was PBMCs.

DNA for the CDR3: TGCGCCAGCAGCTTAGTAGGGGTCCAAGAGACCCAGTACTTC. Translation gives CASSLVGVQETQYF. The chain couples TRBV4-1 to TRBJ2-5; tentative D call: TRBD1 (5 bases). The ends were cut back, 5 bases at V and 1 base at J, with 11 bases in the middle. The CDR3 covers 14 residues. Germline V gene sequence: CDR1 MGHRA, CDR2 YSYEKL.